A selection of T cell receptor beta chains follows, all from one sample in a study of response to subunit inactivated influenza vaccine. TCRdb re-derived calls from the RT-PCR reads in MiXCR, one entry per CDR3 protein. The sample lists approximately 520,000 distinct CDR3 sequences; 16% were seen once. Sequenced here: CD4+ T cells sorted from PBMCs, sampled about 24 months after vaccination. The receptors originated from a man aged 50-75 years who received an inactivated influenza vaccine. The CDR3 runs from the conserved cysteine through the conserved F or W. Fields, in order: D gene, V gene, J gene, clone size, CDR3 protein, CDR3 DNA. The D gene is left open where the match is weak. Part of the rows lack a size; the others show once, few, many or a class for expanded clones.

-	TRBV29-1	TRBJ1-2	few	CSALGFYGYTF	TGCAGCGCCCTAGGGTTCTATGGCTACACCTTC
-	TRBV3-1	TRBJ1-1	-	CASSQGGGSGGTEAFF	TGTGCCAGCAGCCAAGGAGGAGGGAGCGGCGGCACTGAAGCTTTCTTT
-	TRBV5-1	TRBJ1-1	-	CASSLAGNSGSEAFF	TGCGCCAGCAGCTTGGCCGGGAACAGCGGCTCTGAAGCTTTCTTT
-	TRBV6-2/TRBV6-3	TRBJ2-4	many	CASSFSSGALGIQYF	TGTGCCAGCAGTTTCTCTTCCGGGGCGCTCGGCATTCAGTACTTC
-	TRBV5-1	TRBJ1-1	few	CASSARNLQAFF	TGCGCCAGCAGCGCCAGAAATTTGCAAGCTTTCTTT
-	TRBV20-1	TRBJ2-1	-	CSASKPSDEQFF	TGCAGTGCTAGTAAACCCTCCGATGAGCAGTTCTTC
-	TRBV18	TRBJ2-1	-	CASSPKTGRDEQFF	TGTGCCAGCTCACCAAAAACCGGGAGAGATGAGCAGTTCTTC
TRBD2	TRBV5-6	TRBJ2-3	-	CASSPGTSGRRVDTQYF	TGTGCCAGCAGCCCCGGGACTAGCGGGAGAAGGGTGGATACGCAGTATTTT
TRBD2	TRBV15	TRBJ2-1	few	CATSSWTSGRAQQFF	TGTGCCACCAGCAGTTGGACTAGCGGGAGGGCCCAGCAGTTCTTC
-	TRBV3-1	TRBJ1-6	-	CASSQNSGPSSNPLHF	TGTGCCAGCAGCCAAAACTCCGGGCCCTCGTCGAATCCCCTCCACTTT
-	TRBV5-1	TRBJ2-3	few	CASSLVQTSTDTQYF	TGCGCCAGCAGCTTGGTACAAACTAGCACAGATACGCAGTATTTT
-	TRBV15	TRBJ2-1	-	CATSRDLESSYNEQFF	TGTGCCACCAGCAGAGATCTGGAAAGCTCCTACAATGAGCAGTTCTTC
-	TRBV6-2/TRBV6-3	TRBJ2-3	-	CASSYLGKKTSSTDTQYF	TGTGCCAGCAGTTATTTGGGGAAAAAGACATCTAGCACAGATACGCAGTATTTT
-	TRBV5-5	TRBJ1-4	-	CASSFGTLEKLFF	TGTGCCAGCAGCTTTGGGACACTTGAAAAACTGTTTTTT
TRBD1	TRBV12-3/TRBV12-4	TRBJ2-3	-	CASSLYRQGADTQYF	TGTGCCAGCAGTTTATACCGCCAGGGGGCGGATACGCAGTATTTT
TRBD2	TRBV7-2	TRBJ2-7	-	CASLGLAGYEQYF	TGTGCCAGCCTGGGACTAGCGGGATACGAGCAGTACTTC
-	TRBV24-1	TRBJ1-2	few	CATSSYYGYTF	TGTGCCACCAGTTCCTACTATGGCTACACCTTC
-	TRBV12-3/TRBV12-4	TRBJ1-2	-	CASSLDGFNYGYTF	TGTGCCAGCAGTTTGGACGGGTTCAACTATGGCTACACCTTC
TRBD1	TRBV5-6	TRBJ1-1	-	CASSHRGTVNSEAFF	TGTGCCAGCAGCCATCGCGGGACAGTCAATTCTGAAGCTTTCTTT
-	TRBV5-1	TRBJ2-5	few	CASRRSSGLETQYF	TGCGCCAGCAGGCGGAGTTCCGGATTGGAGACCCAGTACTTC
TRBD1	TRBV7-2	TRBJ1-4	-	CASSLGSGGRDNEKLSF	TGTGCCAGCAGCTTAGGGTCAGGGGGGCGCGATAATGAAAAACTGTCTTTT
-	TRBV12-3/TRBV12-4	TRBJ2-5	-	CASSFRLTGETQYF	TGTGCCAGCAGTTTTAGACTAACCGGGGAGACCCAGTACTTC
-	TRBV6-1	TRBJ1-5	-	CASSGTYDQPQHF	TGTGCCAGCAGTGGAACGTATGATCAGCCCCAGCATTTT